These 5 T cell receptor beta chains were all obtained from the same sample, sequenced in a study of cytomegalovirus exposure and HLA in healthy donors (dated by TCRdb to about 2017). The library was produced with the immunoSEQ multiplex PCR assay. The multiplex PCR relied on a mix of 60 forward primers for TCR Vbeta segments and 13 reverse primers for TCR Jbeta segments. What TCRdb holds here is the immuneACCESS table cut down to in-frame rearrangements. Part of the clones is not present; checked against another copy, under half of the missing clones reflect an unresolved V gene, and the others are unexplained. In all, the sample holds 97,000 or so clones, and around 68% of those were seen once. The ten top clones hold 4.8% of the sample. The sample was PBMCs. These receptors were taken from a human donor in good health.

Regarding this clone: Additional DNA sequences in this sample encode the identical CDR3. The rearrangement links TRBV27 to TRBJ2-1, with TRBD2 matching over 11 bases. The J segment lost 4 bases and the V segment lost 5 bases, leaving 4 bases of the junction unmatched. The CDR3 has 15 residues. Germline CDR1 MNHEY, CDR2 SMNVEV (reference sequence). CDR3 amino acids: CASSPGTSGYNEQFF. The CDR3 DNA follows: TGTGCCAGCAGTCCAGGGACTAGCGGATACAATGAGCAGTTCTTC.

This chain joins TRBV15 and TRBJ2-3; D remains ambiguous. Germline V CDR1 and CDR2: LNHNV, YYDKDF (reference sequence). Between the trimmed V and J ends, which lost 0 bases and 6 bases, there was a span of 10 bases. This CDR3 is 14 amino acids long. The CDR3 coding sequence is TGTGCCACCAGCAGAGATCGTGCCAGTGATACGCAGTATTTT. Residues: CATSRDRASDTQYF. The full variable domain, its missing parts supplied by reference TRBV15 and TRBJ2-3, is DAMVIQNPRYQVTQFGKPVTLSCSQTLNHNVMYWYQQKSSQAPKLLFHYYDKDFNNEADTPDNFQSRRPNTSFCFLDIRSPGLGDTAMYLCATSRDRASDTQYFGPGTRLTVL.

This chain links TRBV2 with TRBJ1-2; 10 nucleotides align to TRBD1. From germline, CDR1 is SNHLY and CDR2 FYNNEI. The CDR3 has 13 amino acids. With 10 bases clipped from V and 8 bases from J, the junction kept 10 bases outside the gene matches. CDR3 protein: CATTGPTGGGYTF. As DNA, the CDR3 is TGTGCCACCACAGGCCCGACAGGGGGCGGCTACACCTTC.

The V and J genes are TRBV11-1 and TRBJ2-3, with 7 positions matching TRBD1. The J segment lost 1 base and the V segment lost 5 bases, leaving 6 bases of the junction unmatched. Germline CDR1 reads SGHAT; CDR2 reads FQDESV (reference sequence). CDR3 length: 15 residues. CDR3 loop: CASSRRQGGTDTQYF. The CDR3 nucleotides read TGTGCCAGCAGCCGACGACAGGGAGGCACAGATACGCAGTATTTT.

This clone was detected only once. The rearrangement uses TRBV7-6 and TRBJ2-7; 7 bases map to TRBD1. The CDR3 has 15 residues. The junction had 9 bases not matched to a gene; V was cut back by 3 bases and J by 4 bases. CDR1 and CDR2 (germline): SGHVS, FNYEAQ. The CDR3 DNA reads as TGTGCCAGCAGCTTCCACCGAGACAGGGCATACGAGCAGTACTTC. Translating gives CASSFHRDRAYEQYF. The variable domain in full, completed from reference TRBV7-6 and TRBJ2-7, reads GAGVSQSPRYKVTKRGQDVALRCDPISGHVSLYWYRQALGQGPEFLTYFNYEAQQDKSGLPNDRFSAERPEGSISTLTIQRTEQRDSAMYRCASSFHRDRAYEQYFGPGTRLTVT.